The clone carrying this T cell receptor beta chain was counted between two and nine times. The target antigen is unknown. This specimen belongs to a study of identical twins. General study results and limits: While abundant cord blood beta clonotypes carried fewer insertions, memory repertoires showed no such pattern.

Germline assignment: CDR1 DFQATT and CDR2 SNEGSKA (reference sequence). CDR3 length equals 15 residues. The V gene end was trimmed by 6 bases and the J gene end by 8 bases; junction bases not matched to a gene: 13. After template switching added a universal primer site, the resulting cDNA carried unique molecular identifiers. TCRdb itself ran the 5' RACE reads through MiXCR, one entry per CDR3 protein. The table has under 350,000 distinct CDR3 sequences, roughly 9.7% seen once. The data also belong to a second study, concerning yellow fever vaccine responses in identical twins.

The V gene is TRBV20-1, the J gene TRBJ2-4; TRBD2 matches at 10 bases. The clonotype originates from a woman in her late teens or twenties in good health. Sequencing was carried out using CD8+ T cells sorted from blood. For the CDR3, the DNA is TGCAGTGCAACCCAGCGGGAGGGCCTCGTGTACATTCAGTACTTC. Protein sequence: CSATQREGLVYIQYF.